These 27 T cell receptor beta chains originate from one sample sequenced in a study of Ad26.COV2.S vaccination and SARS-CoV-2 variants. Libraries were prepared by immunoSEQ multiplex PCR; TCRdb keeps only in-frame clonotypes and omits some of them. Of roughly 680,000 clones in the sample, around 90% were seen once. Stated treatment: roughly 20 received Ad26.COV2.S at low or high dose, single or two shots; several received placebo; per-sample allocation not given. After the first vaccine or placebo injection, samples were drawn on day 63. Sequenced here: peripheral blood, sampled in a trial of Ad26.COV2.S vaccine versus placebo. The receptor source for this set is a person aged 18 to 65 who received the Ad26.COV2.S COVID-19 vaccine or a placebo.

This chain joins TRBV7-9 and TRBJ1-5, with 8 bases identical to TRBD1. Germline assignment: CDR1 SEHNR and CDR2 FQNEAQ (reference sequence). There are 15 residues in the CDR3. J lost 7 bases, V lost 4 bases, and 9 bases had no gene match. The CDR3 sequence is CASSSSRGRVQPQHF. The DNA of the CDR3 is TGTGCCAGCAGCTCTTCCAGGGGGCGGGTACAGCCCCAGCATTTT.

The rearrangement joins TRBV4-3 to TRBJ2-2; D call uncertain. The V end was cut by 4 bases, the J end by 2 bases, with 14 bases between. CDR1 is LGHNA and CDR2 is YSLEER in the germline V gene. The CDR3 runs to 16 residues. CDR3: CASSPGWGYNTGELFF. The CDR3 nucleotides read TGCGCCAGCAGCCCTGGTTGGGGATACAACACCGGGGAGCTGTTTTTT.

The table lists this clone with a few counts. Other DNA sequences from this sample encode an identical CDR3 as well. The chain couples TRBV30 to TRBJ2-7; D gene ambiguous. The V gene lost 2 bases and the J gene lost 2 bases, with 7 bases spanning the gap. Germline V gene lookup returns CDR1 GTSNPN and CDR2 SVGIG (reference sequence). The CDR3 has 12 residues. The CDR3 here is CAWSLGAYEQYF. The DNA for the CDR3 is TGTGCCTGGAGTTTGGGTGCCTACGAGCAGTACTTC.

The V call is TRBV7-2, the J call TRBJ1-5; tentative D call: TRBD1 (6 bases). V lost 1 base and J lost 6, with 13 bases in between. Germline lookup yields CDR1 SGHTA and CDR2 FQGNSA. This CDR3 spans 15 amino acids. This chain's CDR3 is CASSLVGGLSQPQHF. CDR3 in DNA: TGTGCCAGCAGCTTAGTGGGGGGCCTAAGTCAGCCCCAGCATTTT. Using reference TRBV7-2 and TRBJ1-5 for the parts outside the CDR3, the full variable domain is GAGVSQSPSNKVTEKGKDVELRCDPISGHTALYWYRQSLGQGLEFLIYFQGNSAPDKSGLPSDRFSAERTGGSVSTLTIQRTQQEDSAVYLCASSLVGGLSQPQHFGDGTRLSIL.

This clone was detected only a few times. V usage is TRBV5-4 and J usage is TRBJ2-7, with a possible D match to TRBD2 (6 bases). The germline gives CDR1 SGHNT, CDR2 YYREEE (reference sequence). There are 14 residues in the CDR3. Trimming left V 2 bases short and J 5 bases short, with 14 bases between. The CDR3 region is CASSLGTAPHEQYF. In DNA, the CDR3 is TGTGCCAGCAGCTTAGGGACTGCGCCCCACGAGCAGTACTTC. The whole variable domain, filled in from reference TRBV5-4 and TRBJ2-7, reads ETGVTQSPTHLIKTRGQQVTLRCSSQSGHNTVSWYQQALGQGPQFIFQYYREEENGRGNFPPRFSGLQFPNYSSELNVNALELDDSALYLCASSLGTAPHEQYFGPGTRLTVT.

CDR3 nucleotide sequence: TGCGCCAGCAGCGGCCAATTTAATGAAAAACTGTTTTTT. Encoded protein: CASSGQFNEKLFF. The gene calls are TRBV5-1 and TRBJ1-4, with unresolved D. Per the germline V gene, CDR1 is SGHRS and CDR2 is YFSETQ. V was trimmed by 4 bases and J by 4 bases, leaving 8 bases between them. The CDR3 runs 13 residues.

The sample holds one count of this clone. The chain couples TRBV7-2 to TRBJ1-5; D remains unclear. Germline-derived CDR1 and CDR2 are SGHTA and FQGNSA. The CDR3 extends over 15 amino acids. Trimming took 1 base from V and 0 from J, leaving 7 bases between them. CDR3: CASSLVVYSNQPQHF. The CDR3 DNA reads TGTGCCAGCAGCTTAGTTGTTTATAGCAATCAGCCCCAGCATTTT.

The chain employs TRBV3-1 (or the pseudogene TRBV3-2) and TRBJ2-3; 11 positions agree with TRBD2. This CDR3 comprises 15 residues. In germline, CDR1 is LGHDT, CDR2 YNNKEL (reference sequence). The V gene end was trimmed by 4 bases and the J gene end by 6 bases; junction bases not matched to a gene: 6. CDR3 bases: TGTGCCAGCAGCCCCTTAGCGGGAGGGTGGGATACGCAGTATTTT. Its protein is CASSPLAGGWDTQYF.

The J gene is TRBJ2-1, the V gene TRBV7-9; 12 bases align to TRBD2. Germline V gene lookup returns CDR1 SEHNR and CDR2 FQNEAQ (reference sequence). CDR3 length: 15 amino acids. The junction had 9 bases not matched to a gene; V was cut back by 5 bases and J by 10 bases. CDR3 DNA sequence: TGTGCCAGCAGCATCCGACTAGCGGGAGTCGACGAGCAGTTCTTC. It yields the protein CASSIRLAGVDEQFF.

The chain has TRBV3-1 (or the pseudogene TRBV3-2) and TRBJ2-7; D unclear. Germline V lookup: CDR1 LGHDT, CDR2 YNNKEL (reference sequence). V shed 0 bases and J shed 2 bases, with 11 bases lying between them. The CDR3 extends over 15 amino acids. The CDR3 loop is CASSQDRLQAYEQYF. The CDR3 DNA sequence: TGTGCCAGCAGCCAAGATCGTCTCCAAGCCTACGAGCAGTACTTC.

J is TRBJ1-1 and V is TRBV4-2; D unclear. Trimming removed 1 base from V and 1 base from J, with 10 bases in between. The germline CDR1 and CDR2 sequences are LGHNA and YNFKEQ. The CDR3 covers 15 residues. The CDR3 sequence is CASSQVETSNTEAFF. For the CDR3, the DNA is TGTGCCAGCAGCCAAGTTGAGACATCGAACACTGAAGCTTTCTTT.

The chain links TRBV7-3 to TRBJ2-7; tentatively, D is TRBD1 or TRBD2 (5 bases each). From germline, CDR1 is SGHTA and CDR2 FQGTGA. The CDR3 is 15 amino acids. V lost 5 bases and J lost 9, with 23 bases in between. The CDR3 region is CASSPNDSGGTRQYF. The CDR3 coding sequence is TGTGCCAGCAGCCCCAATGACAGTGGAGGTACGAGGCAGTACTTC.

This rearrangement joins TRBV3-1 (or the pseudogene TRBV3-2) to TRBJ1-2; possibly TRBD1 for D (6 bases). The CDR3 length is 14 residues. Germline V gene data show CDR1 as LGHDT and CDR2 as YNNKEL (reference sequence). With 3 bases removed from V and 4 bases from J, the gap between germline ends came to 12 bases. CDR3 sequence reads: CASSHGGEGYGYTF. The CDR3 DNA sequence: TGTGCCAGCAGCCATGGGGGCGAAGGCTATGGCTACACCTTC.

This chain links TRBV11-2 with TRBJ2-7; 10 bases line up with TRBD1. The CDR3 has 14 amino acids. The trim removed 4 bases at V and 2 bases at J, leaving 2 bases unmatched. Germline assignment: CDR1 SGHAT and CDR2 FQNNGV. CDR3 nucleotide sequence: TGTGCCAGCAGCTGGGACAGGGGAGCCTACGAGCAGTACTTC. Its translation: CASSWDRGAYEQYF.

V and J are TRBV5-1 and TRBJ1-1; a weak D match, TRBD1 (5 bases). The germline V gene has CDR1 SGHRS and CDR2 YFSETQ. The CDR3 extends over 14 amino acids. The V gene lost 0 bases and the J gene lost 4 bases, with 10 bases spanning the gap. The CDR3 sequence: CASSLVQGSTEAFF. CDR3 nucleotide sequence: TGCGCCAGCAGCTTGGTCCAGGGAAGCACTGAAGCTTTCTTT.

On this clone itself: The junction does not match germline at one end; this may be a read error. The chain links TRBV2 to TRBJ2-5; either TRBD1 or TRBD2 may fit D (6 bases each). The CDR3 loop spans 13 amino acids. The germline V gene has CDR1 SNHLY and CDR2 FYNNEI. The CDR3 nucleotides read TGTGCCAGCAGTACGGGGGCTCAAGGGACCCAGTACTTC. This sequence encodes CASSTGAQGTQYF.

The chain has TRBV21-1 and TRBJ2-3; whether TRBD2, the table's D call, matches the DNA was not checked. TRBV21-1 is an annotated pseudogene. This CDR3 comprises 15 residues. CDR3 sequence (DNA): TGTGCCAGCACCGACGGACTAGATAGCACAGATACGCAGTATTTT. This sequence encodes CASTDGLDSTDTQYF.

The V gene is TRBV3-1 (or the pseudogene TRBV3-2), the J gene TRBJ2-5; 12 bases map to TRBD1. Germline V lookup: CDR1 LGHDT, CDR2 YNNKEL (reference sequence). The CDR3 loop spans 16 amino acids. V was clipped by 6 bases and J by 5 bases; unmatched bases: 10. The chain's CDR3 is CASSRTGTGGFETQYF. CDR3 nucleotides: TGTGCCAGCAGTCGAACCGGGACAGGGGGCTTTGAGACCCAGTACTTC.

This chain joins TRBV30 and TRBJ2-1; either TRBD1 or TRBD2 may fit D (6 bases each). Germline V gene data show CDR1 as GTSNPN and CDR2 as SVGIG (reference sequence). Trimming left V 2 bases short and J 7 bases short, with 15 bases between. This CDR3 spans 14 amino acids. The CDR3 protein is CAWSRGAFMNEQFF. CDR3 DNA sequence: TGTGCCTGGAGTAGGGGGGCCTTTATGAATGAGCAGTTCTTC.

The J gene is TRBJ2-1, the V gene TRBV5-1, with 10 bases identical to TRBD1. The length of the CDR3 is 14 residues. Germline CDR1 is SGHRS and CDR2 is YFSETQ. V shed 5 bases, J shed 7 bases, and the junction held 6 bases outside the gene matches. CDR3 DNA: TGCGCCAGCAGAGTACGGGACAGGGGAAATGAGCAGTTCTTC. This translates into CASRVRDRGNEQFF. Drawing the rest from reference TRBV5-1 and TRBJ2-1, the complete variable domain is KAGVTQTPRYLIKTRGQQVTLSCSPISGHRSVSWYQQTPGQGLQFLFEYFSETQRNKGNFPGRFSGRQFSNSRSEMNVSTLELGDSALYLCASRVRDRGNEQFFGPGTRLTVL.

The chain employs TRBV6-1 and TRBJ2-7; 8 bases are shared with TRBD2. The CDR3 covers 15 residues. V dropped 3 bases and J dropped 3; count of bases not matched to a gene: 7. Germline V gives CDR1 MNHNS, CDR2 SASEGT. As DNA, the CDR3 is TGTGCCAGCAGTGAGACTAGCGAAATACGCTACGAGCAGTACTTC. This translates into CASSETSEIRYEQYF.

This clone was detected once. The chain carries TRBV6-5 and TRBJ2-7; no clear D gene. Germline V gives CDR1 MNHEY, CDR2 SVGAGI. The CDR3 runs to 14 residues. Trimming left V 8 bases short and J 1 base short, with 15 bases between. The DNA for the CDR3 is TGTGCCAGCCTCGAGGCAGCCCTGTCCTACGAGCAGTACTTC. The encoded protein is CASLEAALSYEQYF.

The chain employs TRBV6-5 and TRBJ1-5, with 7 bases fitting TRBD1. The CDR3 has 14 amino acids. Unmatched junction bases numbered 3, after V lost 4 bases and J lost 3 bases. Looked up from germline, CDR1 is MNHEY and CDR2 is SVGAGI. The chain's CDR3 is CASSSGGNNQPQHF. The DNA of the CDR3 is TGTGCCAGCAGTTCAGGGGGGAACAATCAGCCCCAGCATTTT.

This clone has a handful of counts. Here the CDR3 DNA reads TGTGCCTGGACCCCAGGGGGACATCAAAACTATGGCTACACCTTC. As protein: CAWTPGGHQNYGYTF. The chain links TRBV30 to TRBJ1-2, with 7 bases identical to TRBD1. V was clipped by 4 bases and J by 2 bases; unmatched bases: 10. The CDR3 covers 15 residues. Germline V gene data show CDR1 as GTSNPN and CDR2 as SVGIG (reference sequence).

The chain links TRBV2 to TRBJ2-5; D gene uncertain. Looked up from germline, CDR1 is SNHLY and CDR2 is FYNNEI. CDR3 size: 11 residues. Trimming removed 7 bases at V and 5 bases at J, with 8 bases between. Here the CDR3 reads CASTLGETQYF. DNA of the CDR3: TGTGCCAGCACCCTGGGGGAGACCCAGTACTTC.

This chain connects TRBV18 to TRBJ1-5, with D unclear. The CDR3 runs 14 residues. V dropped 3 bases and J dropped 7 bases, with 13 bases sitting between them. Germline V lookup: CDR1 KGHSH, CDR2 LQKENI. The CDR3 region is CASSPAGEGQPQHF. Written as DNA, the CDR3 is TGTGCCAGCTCACCGGCTGGGGAGGGCCAGCCCCAGCATTTT. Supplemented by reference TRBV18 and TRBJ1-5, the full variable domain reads NAGVMQNPRHLVRRRGQEARLRCSPMKGHSHVYWYRQLPEEGLKFMVYLQKENIIDESGMPKERFSAEFPKEGPSILRIQQVVRGDSAAYFCASSPAGEGQPQHFGDGTRLSIL.

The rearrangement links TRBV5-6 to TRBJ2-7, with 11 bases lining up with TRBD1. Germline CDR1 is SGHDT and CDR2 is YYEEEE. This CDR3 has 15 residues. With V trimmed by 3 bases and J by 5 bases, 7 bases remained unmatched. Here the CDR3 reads CASSSDPGQGDEQYF. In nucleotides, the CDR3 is TGTGCCAGCAGCTCCGATCCGGGACAGGGGGACGAGCAGTACTTC.